The subject of this entry is one T cell receptor beta chain. The antigen remains undetermined. This entry belongs to a study of beta chain features in type 1 diabetes. Per germline, CDR1 LNHNV and CDR2 YYDKDF (reference sequence). V was trimmed by 3 bases and J by 2 bases, leaving 13 bases between them. CDR3 length equals 16 residues. General study findings and limits: Possible PCR preference for shorter templates applied equally to patients and controls.

The authors reverse transcribed all of the isolated RNA, so sequencing captured expressed TCRB transcripts. The data were produced by immunoSEQ multiplex PCR, yet TCRdb's version contains in-frame clones alone and is incomplete. The sample consists of 430,000 or so clones, about an eighth of them appearing once. The clonotype originates from a woman aged 18-30 years in good health. The gene calls are TRBV15 and TRBJ2-2; D is possibly TRBD1 (6 bases). The sequencing sample was made of naive CD4+ T cells from blood. CDR3 sequence: CATSSISRGNTGELFF. In nucleotides, the CDR3 is TGTGCCACCAGCAGTATTAGCAGGGGCAACACCGGGGAGCTGTTTTTT.